This entry concerns a single TCR beta chain. Its antigen is unknown. This record belongs to a study of CD8 T cells in Susac syndrome. Whole-study results and caveats: As the study acknowledged, the number of individuals who were part of its TCR sequencing and HLA analysis was relatively small.

It was with random hexamers that about 0.45 to 1 ug RNA was reverse transcribed. TCRdb itself ran the immunoSEQ multiplex PCR reads through MiXCR, one entry per CDR3 protein. The data hold roughly 140,000 distinct CDR3 sequences, with around 95% observed a single time. Germline CDR1 is KGHDR and CDR2 is SFDVKD. Trimming shortened V by 3 bases and J by 9 bases, and 15 bases separated the two germline ends. The length of the CDR3 is 14 residues. Sequencing of TCR beta, carried out with a high-throughput approach, was applied to CD8+ and CD4+ T cells from the blood. The authors negatively isolated CD8+ and CD4+ T cells and FACS-enriched TEMRA cells.

The receptor was isolated from a human donor with multiple sclerosis. The sequencing input was CD8+ T cells from PBMCs. The chain carries TRBV24-1 and TRBJ2-3; the D is unclear. The CDR3 sequence is CATSDDDLSSTQYF. The CDR3 nucleotides read TGTGCCACCAGTGATGACGACTTGAGTTCAACGCAGTATTTT.